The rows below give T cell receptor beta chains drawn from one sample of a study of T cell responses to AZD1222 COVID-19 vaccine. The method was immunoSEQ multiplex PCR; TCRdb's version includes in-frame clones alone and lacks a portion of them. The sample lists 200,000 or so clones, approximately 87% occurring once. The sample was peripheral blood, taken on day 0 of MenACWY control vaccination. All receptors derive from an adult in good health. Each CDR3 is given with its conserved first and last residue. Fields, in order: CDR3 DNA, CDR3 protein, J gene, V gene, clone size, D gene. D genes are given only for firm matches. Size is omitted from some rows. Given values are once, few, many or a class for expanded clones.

TGTGCCAGCAGCACTAAGACTAGCGGGTCAAACGAAAGAGCCTACGAGCAGTACTTC | CASSTKTSGSNERAYEQYF | TRBJ2-7 | TRBV7-9 | - | TRBD2
TGTGCCAGCAGCCCCGGCAGGGGGTTCACAGATACGCAGTATTTT | CASSPGRGFTDTQYF | TRBJ2-3 | TRBV7-3 | - | TRBD1
TGTGCCAGCGGGACAGGGAATTCACCCCTCCACTTT | CASGTGNSPLHF | TRBJ1-6 | TRBV7-3 | - | TRBD1
TGTGCCTGGAGTGACCCACTAGCGGGGGGGCGAAATACGCAGTATTTT | CAWSDPLAGGRNTQYF | TRBJ2-3 | TRBV30 | - | TRBD2
TGCGCCAGCAGCCAAGTAAAGGCTGCGGCAGATACGCAGTATTTT | CASSQVKAAADTQYF | TRBJ2-3 | TRBV4-3 | - | -
TGTGCCAGCAGTGACGGGACTAGCGGGGGGAATGAGCAGTTCTTC | CASSDGTSGGNEQFF | TRBJ2-1 | TRBV6-4 | - | TRBD2
TGTGCCAGCAGTCAGAGGCCGGGGAATGGCTACACCTTC | CASSQRPGNGYTF | TRBJ1-2 | TRBV6-2/TRBV6-3 | - | -
TGTGCCAGCAGCTACCATCAAACGACCCGTTACAATGAGCAGTTCTTC | CASSYHQTTRYNEQFF | TRBJ2-1 | TRBV21-1 | few | -
TGTGCCACCTACACTCAGCGGTCCACTGAAGCTTTCTTT | CATYTQRSTEAFF | TRBJ1-1 | TRBV19 | - | -
TGTGCCAGCAGCTTGGCTTCCTCCACTTACACAGATACGCAGTATTTT | CASSLASSTYTDTQYF | TRBJ2-3 | TRBV5-4 | - | -
TGTGCCAGTAGTGCCCGACAGGGGGCCCTTTACAATGAGCAGTTCTTC | CASSARQGALYNEQFF | TRBJ2-1 | TRBV19 | - | TRBD1
TGCGCCAGCAGCCAAGAGGCTAGCGGGGGCCTCTCCTACGAGCAGTACTTC | CASSQEASGGLSYEQYF | TRBJ2-7 | TRBV4-3 | few | TRBD2
TGTGCCAGCAGCTCCTCTGGAGGGGGCAGGTACGAGCAGTACTTC | CASSSSGGGRYEQYF | TRBJ2-7 | TRBV7-9 | - | -
TGTGCCAGCAGTTTGCCAATGGGCGAGCAGTACTTC | CASSLPMGEQYF | TRBJ2-7 | TRBV28 | - | -
TGTGCCACTGGAGGTAAAGGGGCCGTGTATGGCTACACCTTC | CATGGKGAVYGYTF | TRBJ1-2 | TRBV30 | - | -
TGCGCCAGCAGTGAGAGCAACACCGGGGAGCTGTTTTTT | CASSESNTGELFF | TRBJ2-2 | TRBV10-2 | - | -
TGTGCCAGCAGCCAGGTGGCCGGGACAGGCAACAATGAGCAGTTCTTC | CASSQVAGTGNNEQFF | TRBJ2-1 | TRBV3-1/TRBV3-2 | few | TRBD1
TGTGCCAGCAGTCCCCCCCCCAGGGACTCTGCCACCTCTGGGGCCAACGTCCTGACTTTC | CASSPPPRDSATSGANVLTF | TRBJ2-6 | TRBV28 | - | -
TGTGCCAGCAGCCAAGCGGGCGGAACTAATGAAAAACTGTTTTTT | CASSQAGGTNEKLFF | TRBJ1-4 | TRBV3-1/TRBV3-2 | - | -
TGTGCCAGTAGTATTGGGCTAGCGGGGGGTCAAGAGACCCAGTACTTC | CASSIGLAGGQETQYF | TRBJ2-5 | TRBV19 | - | TRBD2
TGTGCCAGCAGCTTAGCGGGGCAAGGGGGCTTAGAGACCCAGTACTTC | CASSLAGQGGLETQYF | TRBJ2-5 | TRBV7-2 | - | TRBD1
TGTGCCAGTAGTATACAGAGTGAAAAACTGTTTTTT | CASSIQSEKLFF | TRBJ1-4 | TRBV19 | - | -
TGTGCCAGCTCACCACCGAAGACTAGCGGGCAGAGCTCCTACAATGAGCAGTTCTTC | CASSPPKTSGQSSYNEQFF | TRBJ2-1 | TRBV18 | - | TRBD2
TGTGCCAGCAGTTACTCGGGGGGGGGAAAACTGTTTTTT | CASSYSGGGKLFF | TRBJ1-4 | TRBV6-6 | - | -
TGTGCCAGCAGCCAATCCTTAATGACCGGGGAGCTGTTTTTT | CASSQSLMTGELFF | TRBJ2-2 | TRBV14 | - | -
TGTGCCAGCAGTTTATGGAGGGGGGGCAATCAGCCCCAGCATTTT | CASSLWRGGNQPQHF | TRBJ1-5 | TRBV28 | - | -
TGTGCCAGCAGTTACTCGAGTTATAACAGGGGTTACGAGCAGTACTTC | CASSYSSYNRGYEQYF | TRBJ2-7 | TRBV6-5 | - | TRBD1
TGCGCCAGCAGCACCGGACTAGAATACAATGAGCAGTTCTTC | CASSTGLEYNEQFF | TRBJ2-1 | TRBV5-1 | - | TRBD2
TGTGCCAGCAGTTACCTCCTCGGACAGGAGGGGTACTACGAGCAGTACTTC | CASSYLLGQEGYYEQYF | TRBJ2-7 | TRBV6-2/TRBV6-3 | - | -
TGCGCCAGCAGCTATAGGACAGGGGCGAGTCAAGAGACCCAGTACTTC | CASSYRTGASQETQYF | TRBJ2-5 | TRBV5-1 | - | TRBD1
TGTGCCAGCAGCTTATCGGCTAGCGGGAGCAGGAATGAGCAGTTCTTC | CASSLSASGSRNEQFF | TRBJ2-1 | TRBV7-3 | - | TRBD2
TGTGCCAGCAGCTTCGGACAGAGGAGCAATCAGCCCCAGCATTTT | CASSFGQRSNQPQHF | TRBJ1-5 | TRBV7-8 | - | -
TGTGCCAGCAGCCCCCAAGCTAGCGGGCCCCTCACAGATACGCAGTATTTT | CASSPQASGPLTDTQYF | TRBJ2-3 | TRBV9 | - | TRBD2
TGCGCCAGCAGCCAAGAAGACAGGGGCCCCTACGAGCAGTACTTC | CASSQEDRGPYEQYF | TRBJ2-7 | TRBV4-3 | - | TRBD1
TGCGCCAGCAGCTTGGTTTGGGTTGGGACCAAAGGCTACGAGCAGTACTTC | CASSLVWVGTKGYEQYF | TRBJ2-7 | TRBV5-1 | - | -
TGTGCCTGGAGTATCGCAGACAATCAGCCCCAGCATTTT | CAWSIADNQPQHF | TRBJ1-5 | TRBV30 | - | -
TGCAGCGTTGAAGATGCAGCCAGGGTGTCTGAGCAGTTCTTC | CSVEDAARVSEQFF | TRBJ2-1 | TRBV29-1 | - | -
TGTGCCAGCAGTTTACCCGGACAGGGAATGGTCGGGGAGCTGTTTTTT | CASSLPGQGMVGELFF | TRBJ2-2 | TRBV28 | - | TRBD1
TGTGCCAGCAGTTTATCGGCACTTTCTAACTATGGCTACACCTTC | CASSLSALSNYGYTF | TRBJ1-2 | TRBV28 | - | -
TGTGCCTGGAGCCGGGGGGAAGGATGGGATACGCAGTATTTT | CAWSRGEGWDTQYF | TRBJ2-3 | TRBV30 | - | TRBD2
TGTGCCAGCAGCTCAATGACAAAGGCGGGCGAAAAACTGTTTTTT | CASSSMTKAGEKLFF | TRBJ1-4 | TRBV7-9 | - | -
TGCGCCAGCAGCTGGACAGGGACCTCCTACAATGAGCAGTTCTTC | CASSWTGTSYNEQFF | TRBJ2-1 | TRBV5-1 | - | TRBD1
TGCGCCAGCAGCTTGGCCGTTGGCAGGGCAAGCTATGGCTACACCTTC | CASSLAVGRASYGYTF | TRBJ1-2 | TRBV5-1 | once | -
TGTGCCAGCAGCTTAGCGGGACTGGCCGGAGGAAACACTGAAGCTTTCTTT | CASSLAGLAGGNTEAFF | TRBJ1-1 | TRBV7-9 | - | -
TGTGCCAGCTCACCAGCCACCGGGACCCTTAACACCGGGGAGCTGTTTTTT | CASSPATGTLNTGELFF | TRBJ2-2 | TRBV18 | - | -
TGTGCCAGTAGTGGGTGGCAGGGGCCACAAGAGACCCAGTACTTC | CASSGWQGPQETQYF | TRBJ2-5 | TRBV19 | - | -
TGTGCCAGCGGCTTGGCAGTGAGGGGAAACATTCAGTACTTC | CASGLAVRGNIQYF | TRBJ2-4 | TRBV21-1 | - | -
TGTGCCAGTAGTATAGCTCGATGGACTAGCGGGAGGAGGGAGCAGTTCTTC | CASSIARWTSGRREQFF | TRBJ2-1 | TRBV19 | - | TRBD2
TGTGCCAGCAGTCCGTCGGACACCTCGAACACTGAAGCTTTCTTT | CASSPSDTSNTEAFF | TRBJ1-1 | TRBV28 | - | -
TGCGCCAGCAGCACCGGGACCGGCCAAGAGACCCAGTACTTC | CASSTGTGQETQYF | TRBJ2-5 | TRBV5-1 | - | -
TGTGCCACCAGCAGTGAGGCGGGAGGTCCCGACGAGCAGTACTTC | CATSSEAGGPDEQYF | TRBJ2-7 | TRBV15 | - | TRBD2
TGTGCCAGCCAGGTGGACGGGCCTAGCAATCAGCCCCAGCATTTT | CASQVDGPSNQPQHF | TRBJ1-5 | TRBV6-5 | once | -
TGTGCCAGCAGCCAAGATAAGCAGACAGCATTTCCCTACGAGCAGTACTTC | CASSQDKQTAFPYEQYF | TRBJ2-7 | TRBV3-1/TRBV3-2 | - | -
TGTGCCAGCAGCTTCCCCGGCTACGAGCAGTACTTC | CASSFPGYEQYF | TRBJ2-7 | TRBV7-2 | - | -
TGTGCCAGCACTCCGGGAGCCAACTATGGCTACACCTTC | CASTPGANYGYTF | TRBJ1-2 | TRBV28 | - | -
TGTGCCAGCAGCTCAGACAGAACCGATACGCAGTATTTT | CASSSDRTDTQYF | TRBJ2-3 | TRBV7-9 | - | -
TGTGCCAGCACCAGACAGGGGGGTAACTATGGCTACACCTTC | CASTRQGGNYGYTF | TRBJ1-2 | TRBV6-5 | - | TRBD1
TGTGCCAGCAGCGGCCCTAACAGGGAGGTCCTCCACTTT | CASSGPNREVLHF | TRBJ1-6 | TRBV9 | - | -
TGTGCCATCAAGGACAGGCACCTTACAACGAACACCGGGGAGCTGTTTTTT | CAIKDRHLTTNTGELFF | TRBJ2-2 | TRBV10-3 | once | TRBD1
TGTGCCAGCAGCGTAAGAGGGTCCGACACCGGGGAGCTGTTTTTT | CASSVRGSDTGELFF | TRBJ2-2 | TRBV9 | - | -